Here is one T cell receptor beta chain with its context. A much larger clone differs from this one at a single base, so this may be a read error. The CDR3 extends over 15 amino acids. Germline CDR1 reads SGHDT; CDR2 reads YYEEEE. TCRdb redid the calling of the PCR reads with MiXCR, one entry per CDR3 protein. The profile shows some 580,000 distinct CDR3 sequences, about 25% of them singletons. This specimen belongs to a study of molecular identifiers for immune sequencing clone quantification. This clonotype was obtained from a human donor in good health. Some libraries in this study had Jurkat cell RNA spiked in. Sequenced: naive CD8+ T cells from blood, with Jurkat cell RNA spiked in. Subset meaning: FACS-sorted CD8+CD4-CCR7+CD45RA+ naive T cells. The V call is TRBV5-6, the J call TRBJ1-3, with TRBD1 identical over 9 bases. The CDR3 DNA follows: TGTGCCAGCAGCGGACAGGGGTTTTCTGGAGACACCATATATTTT. It encodes CASSGQGFSGDTIYF.